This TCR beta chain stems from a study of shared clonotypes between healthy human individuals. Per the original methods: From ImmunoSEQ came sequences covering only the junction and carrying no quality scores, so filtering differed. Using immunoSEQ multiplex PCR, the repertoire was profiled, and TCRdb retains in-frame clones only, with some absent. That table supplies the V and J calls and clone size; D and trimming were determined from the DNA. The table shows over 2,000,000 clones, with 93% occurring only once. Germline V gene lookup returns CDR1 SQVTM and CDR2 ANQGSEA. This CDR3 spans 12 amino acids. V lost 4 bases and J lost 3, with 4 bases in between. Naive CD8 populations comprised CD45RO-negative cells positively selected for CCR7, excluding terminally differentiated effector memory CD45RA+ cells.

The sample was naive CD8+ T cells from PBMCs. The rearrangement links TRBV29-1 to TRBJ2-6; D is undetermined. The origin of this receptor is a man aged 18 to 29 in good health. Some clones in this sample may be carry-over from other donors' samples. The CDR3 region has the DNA TGCAGCGTTGTAGATGGGGCCAACGTCCTGACTTTC. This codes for CSVVDGANVLTF. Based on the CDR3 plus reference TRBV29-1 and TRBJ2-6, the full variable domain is SAVISQKPSRDICQRGTSLTIQCQVDSQVTMMFWYRQQPGQSLTLIATANQGSEATYESGFVIDKFPISRPNLTFSTLTVSNMSPEDSSIYLCSVVDGANVLTFGAGSRLTVL.